Shown below are 16 T cell receptor beta chains from a single sample sequenced in a study of PD-1 blockade in mismatch repair-deficient tumors. Some clones are missing from TCRdb's copy, which holds only in-frame ones; the method was immunoSEQ multiplex PCR. The data hold tens of thousands of clones, with over 75% observed a single time. The sample was peripheral blood, taken 12 weeks after starting pembrolizumab. Receptors originate from an adult with mismatch repair-deficient cancer.

The chain carries TRBV2 and TRBJ2-7; TRBD2 aligns across 9 bases. J was trimmed by 0 bases and V by 8 bases; bases with no gene match: 5. CDR1 is SNHLY and CDR2 is FYNNEI in the germline V gene. This CDR3 has 14 residues. CDR3 loop: CASGGRALSYEQYF. The DNA of the CDR3 is TGTGCCAGCGGCGGGAGGGCCCTCTCCTACGAGCAGTACTTC.

The chain has TRBV29-1 and TRBJ1-1, with D unclear. This CDR3 spans 13 amino acids. The V end was cut by 1 base, the J end by 5 bases, with 11 bases between. CDR1 and CDR2 from the germline V gene are SQVTM and ANQGSEA. The CDR3 DNA is TGCAGCGTTGAAGTGGGCTCGTGGACTGAAGCTTTCTTT. Its translation: CSVEVGSWTEAFF. The whole variable domain, remainder taken from reference TRBV29-1 and TRBJ1-1, is SAVISQKPSRDICQRGTSLTIQCQVDSQVTMMFWYRQQPGQSLTLIATANQGSEATYESGFVIDKFPISRPNLTFSTLTVSNMSPEDSSIYLCSVEVGSWTEAFFGQGTRLTVV.

This chain uses TRBV29-1 with TRBJ2-1; 8 bases align to TRBD1. Trimming removed 8 bases from V and 3 bases from J; junction bases left unmatched: 9. The germline V gene encodes CDR1 SQVTM and CDR2 ANQGSEA. The CDR3 has 14 amino acids. Here the CDR3 DNA reads TGCAGCCTCCGGACAGGGATGCTCTACAATGAGCAGTTCTTC. Translation: CSLRTGMLYNEQFF.

The chain uses TRBV27 and TRBJ2-3; tentative D call: TRBD2 (6 bases). V was clipped by 1 base and J by 2 bases, with 13 bases between them. This CDR3 has 16 amino acids. Germline CDR1 MNHEY, CDR2 SMNVEV (reference sequence). CDR3 sequence: CASSLWRAGPTDTQYF. CDR3 in DNA: TGTGCCAGCAGTTTATGGCGGGCGGGGCCCACAGATACGCAGTATTTT.

J is TRBJ2-3 and V is TRBV10-1; weak D call: TRBD2 (5 bases). CDR1 is WNHNN, CDR2 SYGVQD, per germline (reference sequence). CDR3 size: 16 residues. The ends were cut back, 6 bases at V and 2 bases at J, with 18 bases in the middle. The CDR3 sequence is CASSSPGTRPTDTQYF. The CDR3 DNA is TGCGCCAGCAGCTCTCCTGGAACTAGGCCCACAGATACGCAGTATTTT.

This clone was observed once. The rearrangement links TRBV2 to TRBJ2-3, with TRBD2 identical over 9 bases. V shed 4 bases, J shed 3 bases, and the junction held 5 bases outside the gene matches. Germline V gene sequence: CDR1 SNHLY, CDR2 FYNNEI. This CDR3 is built from 15 residues. The CDR3: CASSVLAGETDTQYF. As DNA, the CDR3 is TGTGCCAGCAGTGTGTTAGCGGGAGAAACAGATACGCAGTATTTT.

J is TRBJ2-1 and V is TRBV18; possibly TRBD2 for D (6 bases). The CDR3 has 12 amino acids. V dropped 5 bases and J dropped 9 bases, with 11 bases sitting between them. Germline-derived CDR1 and CDR2 are KGHSH and LQKENI. The CDR3 DNA follows: TGTGCCAGCTCAGCCGTCGGGGGTGAGCAGTTCTTC. It translates to CASSAVGGEQFF.

J is TRBJ2-1 and V is TRBV20-1; D not resolved. V shed 2 bases and J shed 4 bases, with 3 bases lying between them. CDR3 size: 11 residues. Germline V gene data show CDR1 as DFQATT and CDR2 as SNEGSKA (reference sequence). The CDR3 region has the DNA TGCAGTGCTAGATTTTACAATGAGCAGTTCTTC. This codes for CSARFYNEQFF.

This chain connects TRBV5-6 to TRBJ2-3; the D is unclear. Deletions cut 4 bases from V and 1 base from J, with 13 bases between. The germline V gene has CDR1 SGHDT and CDR2 YYEEEE. The CDR3 contains 15 residues. The CDR3 reads CASSPGPLGTDTQYF. The CDR3 coding sequence is TGTGCCAGCAGCCCCGGGCCCCTAGGCACAGATACGCAGTATTTT.

The chain recombines TRBV4-2 with TRBJ1-2; D is unclear. The CDR3 runs 13 residues. Germline-derived CDR1 and CDR2 are LGHNA and YNFKEQ. V lost 7 bases and J 0 bases, leaving 9 bases between the germline ends. The CDR3 bases are TGTGCCAGCAAACAGCGGTCTAACTATGGCTACACCTTC. The encoded protein is CASKQRSNYGYTF.

This chain connects TRBV5-1 to TRBJ1-2; TRBD1 might be the D (5 bases). CDR1 SGHRS and CDR2 YFSETQ come from the germline V gene. Trimming pared 2 bases from V and 2 bases from J, leaving 7 bases between. CDR3 length equals 13 residues. The CDR3 DNA follows: TGCGCCAGCAGCTTCAACAGGAACTATGGCTACACCTTC. This encodes CASSFNRNYGYTF.

This clone came up once. The genes are TRBV29-1 and TRBJ2-5; 11 bases line up with TRBD2. CDR1 is SQVTM, CDR2 ANQGSEA, per germline. With 6 bases clipped from V and 2 bases from J, the junction kept 5 bases outside the gene matches. CDR3 length: 14 amino acids. The CDR3, as DNA: TGCAGCGTACGACTAGCGGGAATGCAAGAGACCCAGTACTTC. As protein: CSVRLAGMQETQYF.

The V call is TRBV6-5, the J call TRBJ2-2, with 7 bases lining up with TRBD1. The trim removed 2 bases at V and 6 bases at J, leaving 6 bases unmatched. The germline CDR1 and CDR2 sequences are MNHEY and SVGAGI. The length of the CDR3 is 15 residues. The CDR3 nucleotides are TGTGCCAGCAGTTACCGGAACAGGGGTCCCGGGGAGCTGTTTTTT. Its protein product is CASSYRNRGPGELFF.

This clone has a single count. The chain combines TRBV7-6 with TRBJ1-5; a possible D gene is TRBD1 (5 bases). The CDR3 has 16 residues. V lost 4 bases to trimming and J lost 4 bases, with 17 bases between them. Germline V CDR1 and CDR2: SGHVS, FNYEAQ. Written as DNA, the CDR3 is TGTGCCAGCAGCTGGGGGGGTTCCGGGGGAAATCAGCCCCAGCATTTT. Protein product: CASSWGGSGGNQPQHF.

The chain couples TRBV7-3 to TRBJ2-1; possible D gene TRBD1, 5 bases. The CDR3 length is 12 residues. V lost 3 bases to trimming and J lost 10 bases, with 10 bases between them. Germline CDR1 is SGHTA and CDR2 is FQGTGA. CDR3 region: CASSFREHEQFF. CDR3 DNA: TGTGCCAGCAGCTTCAGGGAACACGAGCAGTTCTTC. Based on the CDR3 plus reference TRBV7-3 and TRBJ2-1, the full variable domain is GAGVSQTPSNKVTEKGKYVELRCDPISGHTALYWYRQSLGQGPEFLIYFQGTGAADDSGLPNDRFFAVRPEGSVSTLKIQRTERGDSAVYLCASSFREHEQFFGPGTRLTVL.

The CDR3 DNA reads as TGTGCCAGCAGTGTCGGACTAGCGGGAGGGGCATCCTACAATGAGCAGTTCTTC. Translating it yields CASSVGLAGGASYNEQFF. V is TRBV2 and J is TRBJ2-1; 15 nucleotides match TRBD2. Trimming at V came to 4 bases and at J to 1 base, leaving 5 bases not matched to a gene. The CDR3 consists of 18 residues. In germline, CDR1 is SNHLY, CDR2 FYNNEI.